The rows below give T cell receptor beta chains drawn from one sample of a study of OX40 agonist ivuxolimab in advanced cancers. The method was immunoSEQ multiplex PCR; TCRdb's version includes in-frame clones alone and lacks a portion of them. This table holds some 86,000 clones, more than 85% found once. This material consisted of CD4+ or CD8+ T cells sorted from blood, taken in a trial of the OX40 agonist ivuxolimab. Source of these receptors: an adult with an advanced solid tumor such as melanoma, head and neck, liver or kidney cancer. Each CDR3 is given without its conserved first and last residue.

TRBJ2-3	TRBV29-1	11	SVEVAVTDTQY
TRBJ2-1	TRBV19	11	ASTRDRHNEQF
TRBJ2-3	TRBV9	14	ASSPGLAGLTDTQY
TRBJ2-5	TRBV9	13	ASSVGRVLQETQY
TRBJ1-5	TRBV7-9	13	ASSLGQGLVQPQH
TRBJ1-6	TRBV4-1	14	ASSQEPQGAWSPLH
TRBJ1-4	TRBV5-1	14	ASSFGAIGPNEKLF
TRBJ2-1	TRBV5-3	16	ARSLAGVGGISYNEQF
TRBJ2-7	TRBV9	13	ASSVDFSGTYEQY
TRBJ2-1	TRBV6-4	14	ASSDQGAQHHNEQF
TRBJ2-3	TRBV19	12	ASRPTGGADTQY
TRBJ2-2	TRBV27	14	ASSFWRALNTGELF
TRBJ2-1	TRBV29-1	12	SGCQGTSVSEQF
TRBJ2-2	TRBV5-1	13	ASSWGDSNTGELF
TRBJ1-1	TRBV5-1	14	ASSPGGASSNTEAF
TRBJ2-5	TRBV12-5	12	ASGWGGDQETQY
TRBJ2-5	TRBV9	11	ASSVEGRATQY
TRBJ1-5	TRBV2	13	ASSRDSNGNQPQH
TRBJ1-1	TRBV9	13	ASSVASLPNTEAF
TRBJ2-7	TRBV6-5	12	ATKPGLAVYEQY
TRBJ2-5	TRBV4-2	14	ASSPQGAGSGETQY
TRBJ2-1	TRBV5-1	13	ASSLGLAGGGWEF
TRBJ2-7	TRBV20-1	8	SARADEQY
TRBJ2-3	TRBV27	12	ASSHGGGTDTQY
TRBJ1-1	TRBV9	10	ASSARTGQAF
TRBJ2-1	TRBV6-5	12	ASSYSTSTDEQF
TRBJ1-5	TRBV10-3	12	AISEGRSNQPQH
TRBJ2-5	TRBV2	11	ASSESSLGEQY
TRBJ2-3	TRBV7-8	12	ASSVGRQGDTQY
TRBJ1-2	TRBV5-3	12	ARSLRDRAIGYT
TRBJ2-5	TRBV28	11	ASSATLRETQY
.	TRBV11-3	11	ASSSDASYEQY
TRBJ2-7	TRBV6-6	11	ASSYRGGYEQY
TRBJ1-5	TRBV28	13	ASRNVGKSNQPQH
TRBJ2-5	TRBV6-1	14	ASSEGLAGVLETQY
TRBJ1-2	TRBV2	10	ASSGGLLGYT
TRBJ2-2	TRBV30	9	AWGGTGELF